These T cell receptor beta chains were read from a single sample in a study of blood T cell repertoires in COVID-19. Produced via immunoSEQ multiplex PCR; TCRdb's table is partial and in-frame only. The sample gives 200,000 or so clones, around 84% of which show up once; about 2.3% is in the top ten. The sequencing sample was made of peripheral blood. The source of these receptors is a man in his forties who had recovered from COVID-19. Each CDR3 is given with its conserved first and last residue. Each record gives: CDR3 protein, V gene, CDR3 length, J gene.

CASSYSLDRVYEQYF | TRBV6-5 | 15 | TRBJ2-7
CAWSVSSGGLLIF | TRBV30 | 13 | TRBJ2-7
CASSLGGEATDTQYF | TRBV6-2/TRBV6-3 | 15 | TRBJ2-3
CASSYSGRRSDTQYF | TRBV27 | 15 | TRBJ2-3
CASSIQTNYGYTF | TRBV19 | 13 | TRBJ1-2
CSVDGGRGTEAFF | TRBV29-1 | 13 | TRBJ1-1
CASSLGPGQGYEQYF | TRBV13 | 15 | TRBJ2-7
CASSIASSYEQYF | TRBV19 | 13 | TRBJ2-7
CASSQYRASSYNSPLHF | TRBV4-3 | 17 | TRBJ1-6
CAASPPAGVEQYF | TRBV10-3 | 13 | TRBJ2-7
CASSSYRVRDGELFF | TRBV7-6 | 15 | TRBJ2-2
CASAERGGQDEQFF | TRBV27 | 14 | TRBJ2-1
CASSLALERSQETQYF | TRBV7-9 | 16 | TRBJ2-5
CASSLGRAVYTF | TRBV11-2 | 12 | TRBJ1-2
CASMRQLSGNTIYF | TRBV19 | 14 | TRBJ1-3
CSVQAAEAFF | TRBV29-1 | 10 | TRBJ1-1
CATSPLGGVSSEQYF | TRBV6-6 | 15 | TRBJ2-7
CASEGGTSSYNEQFF | TRBV19 | 15 | TRBJ2-1
CASKGDRGYNEQFF | TRBV2 | 14 | TRBJ2-1
CASSAQVKNNSPLHF | TRBV5-1 | 15 | TRBJ1-6
CASSELIDTGELFF | TRBV25-1 | 14 | TRBJ2-2
CASSPLPSYNEQFF | TRBV27 | 14 | TRBJ2-1
CASSQDRENGKTSGANVLTF | TRBV3-1/TRBV3-2 | 20 | TRBJ2-6
CASSLDGVTGGPQGTQYF | TRBV5-4 | 18 | TRBJ2-5
CASSFSGGGETQYF | TRBV5-4 | 14 | TRBJ2-5
CASTDMTTSGRRNIQYF | TRBV19 | 17 | TRBJ2-4
CASSSQGAEAYNEQFF | TRBV5-1 | 16 | TRBJ2-1
CSVVGPGEVYEQYF | TRBV29-1 | 14 | TRBJ2-7
CASSQGGNYGYTF | TRBV3-1/TRBV3-2 | 13 | TRBJ1-2